This TCR beta chain was sequenced for a study of T cell repertoires in cytomegalovirus infection. For the study at large: CMV epitopes used comprised recently identified HLA-C-restricted ones and well-studied HLA-B-restricted ones. Study outcomes and limitations: Dominating the ex vivo response were HLA-C-restricted CMV-specific TCR beta clonotypes.

In germline, CDR1 is SGHRS, CDR2 YFSETQ. This CDR3 region has 16 residues. Losses at the gene ends were 4 bases for V and 7 bases for J; bases not matched to a gene: 13. TCRdb fed the reads into MiXCR, producing one record per CDR3 protein. This table has some 350,000 distinct CDR3 sequences, approximately 32% appearing once. This clonotype has only a few counts. Its antigen is currently unknown. V is TRBV5-1 and J is TRBJ1-4; 7 nucleotides line up with TRBD1. The source of this sequence is a human donor in good health (CMV status not recorded). Some clones in this sample may be carry-over from other donors' samples. Sequenced material: cultured PBMCs, taken from culture after CMV antigen stimulation. The CDR3, as DNA: TGCGCCAGCAGCCCCCAGGGGGGGCGGAGGGGTGAAAAACTGTTTTTT. It translates to CASSPQGGRRGEKLFF.